This T cell receptor beta chain came from a study of T cells after yellow fever vaccination. At the level of the study: Each low-cell-number fraction was prepared by means of SMART-Seq v4 Ultra Low Input.

Study-wide results and caveats: The booster saw the reappearance of most primary-vaccination clones (roughly 97% CD4, less than 90% CD8). FACS-sorted repertoires might harbor abundant contaminating clonotypes from the bulk population. Overall, a small share of clonotypes was seen in both CD4 and CD8 compartments.

This clonotype was seen at least ten times. Its specificity is not known. The CDR3 is 15 residues long. Germline trimming cut 0 bases from V and 7 bases from J; bases unmatched to any gene: 3. Germline values: CDR1 MNHEY, CDR2 SVGAGI. TCRdb ran MiXCR on the 5' RACE reads and lists one entry per CDR3 protein. The repertoire holds hundreds of thousands of distinct CDR3 sequences, with roughly 17% as singletons. The chain combines TRBV6-5 with TRBJ1-6; 7 nucleotides agree with TRBD1. The receptor's source is a young man who received the YFV17D yellow fever vaccine. The sequences come from PBMCs, collected about 5 days after the first yellow fever vaccination. The CDR3 reads CASSYSTGQNSPLHF. CDR3 sequence (DNA): TGTGCCAGCAGTTACTCGACAGGGCAGAATTCACCCCTCCACTTT.